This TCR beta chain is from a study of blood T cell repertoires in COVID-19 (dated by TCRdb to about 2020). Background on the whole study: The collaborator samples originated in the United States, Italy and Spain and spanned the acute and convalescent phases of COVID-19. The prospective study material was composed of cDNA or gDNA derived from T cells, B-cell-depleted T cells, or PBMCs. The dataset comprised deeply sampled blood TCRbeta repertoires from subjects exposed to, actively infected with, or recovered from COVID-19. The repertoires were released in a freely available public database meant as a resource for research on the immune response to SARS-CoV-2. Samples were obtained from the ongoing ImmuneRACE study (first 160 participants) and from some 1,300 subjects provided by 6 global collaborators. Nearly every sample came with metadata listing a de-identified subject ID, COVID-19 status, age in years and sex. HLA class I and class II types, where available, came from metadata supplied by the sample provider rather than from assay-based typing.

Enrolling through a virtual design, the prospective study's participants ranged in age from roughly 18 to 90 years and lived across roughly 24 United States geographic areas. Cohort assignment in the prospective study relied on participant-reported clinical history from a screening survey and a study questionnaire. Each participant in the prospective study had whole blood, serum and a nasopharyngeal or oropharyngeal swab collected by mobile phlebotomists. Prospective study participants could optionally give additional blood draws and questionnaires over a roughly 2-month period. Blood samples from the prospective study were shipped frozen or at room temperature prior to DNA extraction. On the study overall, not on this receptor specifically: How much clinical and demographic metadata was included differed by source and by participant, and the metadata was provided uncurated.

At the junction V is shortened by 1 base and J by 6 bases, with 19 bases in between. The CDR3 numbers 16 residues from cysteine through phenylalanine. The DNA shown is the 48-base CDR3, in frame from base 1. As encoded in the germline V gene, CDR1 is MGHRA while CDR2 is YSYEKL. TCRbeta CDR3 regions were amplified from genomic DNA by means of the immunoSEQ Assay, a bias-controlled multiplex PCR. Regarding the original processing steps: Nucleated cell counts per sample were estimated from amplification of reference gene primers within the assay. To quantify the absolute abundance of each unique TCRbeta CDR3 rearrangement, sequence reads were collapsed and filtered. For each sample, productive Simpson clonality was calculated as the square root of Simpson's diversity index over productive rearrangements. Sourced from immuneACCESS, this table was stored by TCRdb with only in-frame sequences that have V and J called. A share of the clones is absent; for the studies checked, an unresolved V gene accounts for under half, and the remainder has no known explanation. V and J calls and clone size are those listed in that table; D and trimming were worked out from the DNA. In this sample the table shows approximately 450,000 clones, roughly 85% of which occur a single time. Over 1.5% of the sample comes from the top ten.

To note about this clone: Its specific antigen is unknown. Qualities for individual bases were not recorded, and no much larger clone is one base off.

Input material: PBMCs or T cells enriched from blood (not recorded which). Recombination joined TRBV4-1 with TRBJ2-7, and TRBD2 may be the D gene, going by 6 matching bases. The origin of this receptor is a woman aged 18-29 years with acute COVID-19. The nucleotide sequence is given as TGCGCCAGCAGCCAAGCTAGTGCGAACAGCGGGTCCGAGCAGTACTTC. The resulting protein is CASSQASANSGSEQYF.